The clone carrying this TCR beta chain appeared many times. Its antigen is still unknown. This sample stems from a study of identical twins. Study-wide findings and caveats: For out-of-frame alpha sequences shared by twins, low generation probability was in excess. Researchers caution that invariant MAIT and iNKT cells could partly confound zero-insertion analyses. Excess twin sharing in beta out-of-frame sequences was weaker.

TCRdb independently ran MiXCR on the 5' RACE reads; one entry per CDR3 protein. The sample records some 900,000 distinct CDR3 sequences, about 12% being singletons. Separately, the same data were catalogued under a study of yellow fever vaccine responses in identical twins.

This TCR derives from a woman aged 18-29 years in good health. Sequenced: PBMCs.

The CDR3 sequence is CASSFVQGSYEQYF. CDR3 coding DNA: TGTGCCAGCAGTTTCGTTCAGGGGTCCTACGAGCAGTACTTC. The chain carries TRBV12-3 or TRBV12-4 and TRBJ2-7; D is perhaps TRBD1 (6 bases). CDR3 size: 14 residues. Trimming cost V 3 bases and J 1 base, with 10 bases left between them.